This entry describes one T cell receptor beta chain. Its antigen is currently unknown. This CDR3 has 17 residues. These data belong to a study of T cell responses to AZD1222 COVID-19 vaccine. Overall study findings and caveats: There were vaccine-associated CD4 TCRs across spike, dominant at 160-218 and 743-854. Breadth and depth of Spike-specific TCRs rose after two AZD1222 doses. Only a handful of AZD1222 recipients, more than five in all, had baseline seropositivity.

Measured with immunoSEQ multiplex PCR; TCRdb has only the in-frame clones, and not every one. The sample has about 140,000 clones; more than 90% are singletons. The V gene is TRBV21-1, the J gene TRBJ2-2; the D call of TRBD2 is as the table states it, not checked on the DNA. TRBV21-1 is a pseudogene locus. Sequenced material: peripheral blood, taken on day 0 of AZD1222 vaccination. The receptor was derived from an adult in good health. This CDR3 reads CASSPKALAGGPGELFF. The CDR3 bases are TGTGCCAGCAGCCCAAAAGCCCTAGCGGGAGGTCCCGGGGAGCTGTTTTTT.